This T cell receptor beta chain was profiled in a study of shared clonotypes between healthy human individuals. General study points: Rarefaction showed sorted-subset sequencing was incomplete despite large depth. Sharing across a few donors was seen in around 5% of naive CD4 clonotypes.

In the original analysis: Filtering of immunoSEQ junctional sequences could not match full-length read filtering. Sequencing used immunoSEQ multiplex PCR; TCRdb keeps in-frame clones, though not all of them. The V and J calls and clone size come from that table; D and trimming were worked out from the DNA. The sample has about 1.1 million clones; roughly 77% are singletons. This CDR3 has 15 amino acids. The germline V gene has CDR1 SGHTA and CDR2 FQGNSA. The trim removed 5 bases at V and 3 bases at J, leaving 10 bases unmatched. Comment on this clone: Its target is not known.

This rearrangement joins TRBV7-2 to TRBJ2-7, with 7 bases fitting TRBD1. This sequence originates from a man younger than 35 in good health. Some clones in this sample may be carry-over from other donors' samples. Specimen: memory CD4+ T cells from PBMCs. Subset of the sample: CD45RA-negative fraction. The CDR3 is CASSRRGSGYYEQYF. The DNA for the CDR3 is TGTGCCAGCAGCCGCAGGGGGAGCGGATACTACGAGCAGTACTTC.